The rows below give T cell receptor beta chains drawn from one sample of a study of blood T cell repertoires in COVID-19. Assay: immunoSEQ multiplex PCR; the TCRdb copy retains only in-frame clones and omits some. The sample lists about 120,000 clones, roughly 84% occurring once. Sequencing input: PBMCs or T cells enriched from blood (not recorded which). Source of these receptors: a woman in her 30s who had recovered from COVID-19. CDR3s include the opening cysteine and the closing phenylalanine or tryptophan.

J gene | V gene | CDR3 protein
TRBJ1-1 | TRBV9 | CASSATAGGMNTEAFF
TRBJ2-1 | TRBV4-1 | CASSRKLAGSYNEQFF
TRBJ2-3 | TRBV18 | CASSSTSGRSDTQYF
TRBJ2-7 | TRBV4-3 | CASSQDWSGYEQYF
TRBJ1-1 | TRBV24-1 | CATSEEQGFPPRAFF
TRBJ1-2 | TRBV6-1 | CASSEGEVYGYTF
TRBJ2-2 | TRBV29-1 | CSVAWREELFF
TRBJ2-1 | TRBV5-1 | CASSLIGGYEQFF
TRBJ2-3 | TRBV5-4 | CASRLGTAVTSTDTQYF
TRBJ1-5 | TRBV19 | CASSIRGPRDQPQHF
TRBJ2-5 | TRBV4-1 | CASSQVLALETQYF
TRBJ1-4 | TRBV28 | CASTFQGATNEKLFF
TRBJ2-4 | TRBV18 | CASSPSGGENIQYF
TRBJ2-1 | TRBV19 | CATATGPSSYNEQFF
TRBJ2-5 | TRBV29-1 | CSLGPSASKETQYF
TRBJ2-1 | TRBV14 | CASSQEDSFFRWSEQFF
TRBJ2-7 | TRBV10-3 | CAISEGIAGGEQYF
TRBJ1-2 | TRBV2 | CASSEVARGDGYTF
TRBJ2-3 | TRBV6-5 | CASSRLLSTDTQYF
TRBJ1-4 | TRBV7-9 | CASRPDSNEKLFF
TRBJ1-2 | TRBV10-3 | CAISDDRTYGYTF
TRBJ2-3 | TRBV9 | CASSVELAGVTDTQYF
TRBJ1-1 | TRBV12-3/TRBV12-4 | CASSLKGGGSAFF
TRBJ1-5 | TRBV7-2 | CASSFDRAPNQPQHF
TRBJ1-2 | TRBV11-2 | CASSPIGTVKDYGYTF
TRBJ2-5 | TRBV28 | CASSLSGRRLETQYF
TRBJ1-2 | TRBV9 | CASSGGRPMNYGYTF